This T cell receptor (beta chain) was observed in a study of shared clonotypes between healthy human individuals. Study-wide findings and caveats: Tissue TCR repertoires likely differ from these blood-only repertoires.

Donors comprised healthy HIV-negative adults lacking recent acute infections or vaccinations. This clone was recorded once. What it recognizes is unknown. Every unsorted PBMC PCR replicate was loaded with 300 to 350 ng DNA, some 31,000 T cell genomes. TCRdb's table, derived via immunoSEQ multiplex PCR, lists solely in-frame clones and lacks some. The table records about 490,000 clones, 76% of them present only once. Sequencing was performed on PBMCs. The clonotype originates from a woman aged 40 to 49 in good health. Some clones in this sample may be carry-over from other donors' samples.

The CDR3, as DNA: TGTGCCAGCAGCCCCGGGGCGGGAGGGTTCCATGAGCAGTTCTTC. Its translation: CASSPGAGGFHEQFF. This sequence joins TRBV28 and TRBJ2-1, with 9 bases lining up with TRBD2. Germline lookup yields CDR1 MDHEN and CDR2 SYDVKM. The CDR3 runs to 15 residues. V was clipped by 6 bases and J by 8 bases; unmatched bases: 11. Variable domain in full (rest from reference TRBV28 and TRBJ2-1): DVKVTQSSRYLVKRTGEKVFLECVQDMDHENMFWYRQDPGLGLRLIYFSYDVKMKEKGDIPEGYSVSREKKERFSLILESASTNQTSMYLCASSPGAGGFHEQFFGPGTRLTVL.